Shown below are 29 T cell receptor beta chains from a single sample sequenced in a study of blood T cell repertoires in COVID-19 (dated by TCRdb to about 2020). Libraries were made using the immunoSEQ multiplex PCR assay. This immuneACCESS table, as held by TCRdb, lists in-frame sequences with V and J called but not all clones. Of the missing ones, under half trace to an unresolved V gene in checked studies; the others have no known cause. The sample has about 260,000 clones on record, roughly nine tenths of them singletons. The biggest ten clones account for about 3% of the sample. Sequencing was done on a sample of PBMCs or T cells enriched from blood (not recorded which). The receptors come from a woman aged 50 to 60 who had recovered from COVID-19.

The rearrangement uses TRBV5-1 and TRBJ2-2, with D possibly TRBD1 on 6 matching bases. Germline V gene lookup returns CDR1 SGHRS and CDR2 YFSETQ. CDR3 length: 15 amino acids. V lost 0 bases to trimming and J lost 5 bases, with 11 bases between them. The CDR3 DNA reads as TGCGCCAGCAGCTTGGTGCAGGGGCAGACCGGGGAGCTGTTTTTT. Translation: CASSLVQGQTGELFF.

V usage is TRBV18 and J usage is TRBJ2-1, with TRBD2 identical over 14 bases. V shed 3 bases and J 3 bases; nucleotides not matched to a gene: 4. CDR3 size: 17 residues. Germline V gene data show CDR1 as KGHSH and CDR2 as LQKENI. The CDR3 reads CASSPGTSGRVYNEQFF. The CDR3 DNA follows: TGTGCCAGCTCACCCGGGACTAGCGGGAGAGTCTACAATGAGCAGTTCTTC. The complete variable domain, with remaining parts taken from reference TRBV18 and TRBJ2-1, reads NAGVMQNPRHLVRRRGQEARLRCSPMKGHSHVYWYRQLPEEGLKFMVYLQKENIIDESGMPKERFSAEFPKEGPSILRIQQVVRGDSAAYFCASSPGTSGRVYNEQFFGPGTRLTVL.

This chain uses TRBV12-3 or TRBV12-4 with TRBJ2-7; D gene ambiguous. The CDR3 spans 12 residues. Deletions cut 10 bases from V and 6 bases from J, with 16 bases between. CDR3 sequence reads: CAILLGYGEQYF. The CDR3 DNA sequence: TGTGCCATCCTATTGGGCTACGGCGAGCAGTACTTC.

The chain recombines TRBV6-5 with TRBJ2-2, with unresolved D. Germline V CDR1 and CDR2: MNHEY, SVGAGI. This CDR3 is built from 13 residues. The V end lost 7 bases, the J end lost 1 base, and 7 bases lay between the germline ends. This chain's CDR3 is CASILGNTGELFF. Written as DNA, the CDR3 is TGTGCCAGCATCCTCGGGAACACCGGGGAGCTGTTTTTT.

The V gene is TRBV24-1, the J gene TRBJ1-2, with 9 positions matching TRBD1. Germline V gene lookup returns CDR1 KGHDR and CDR2 SFDVKD. This CDR3 comprises 12 residues. J was trimmed by 13 bases and V by 0 bases; bases with no gene match: 2. DNA of the CDR3: TGTGCCACCAGTGATTTGCGGGACAGGGTCACCTTC. It is translated as CATSDLRDRVTF.

The rearrangement uses TRBV27 and TRBJ2-1; D might be TRBD2 (6 bases). CDR1 is MNHEY, CDR2 SMNVEV, per germline (reference sequence). V was clipped by 6 bases and J by 0 bases, with 9 bases between them. The CDR3 length is 14 residues. The CDR3 coding sequence is TGTGCCAGCAGGGGCGGGAACTCCTACAATGAGCAGTTCTTC. As protein: CASRGGNSYNEQFF.

On this clone itself: An end of the junction does not agree with germline; a read error may underlie this. This rearrangement joins TRBV7-8 to TRBJ2-5, with 12 bases matching TRBD2. Germline V CDR1 and CDR2: SGHVS, FQNEAQ. CDR3 length: 16 amino acids. CDR3 residues: CASSRRLAGGQGTQYF. CDR3 DNA: TGTGCCAGCAGCAGGAGGCTAGCGGGAGGGCAAGGGACCCAGTACTTC. Full variable domain (missing parts from reference TRBV7-8 and TRBJ2-5): GAGVSQSPRYKVAKRGQDVALRCDPISGHVSLFWYQQALGQGPEFLTYFQNEAQLDKSGLPSDRFFAERPEGSVSTLKIQRTQQEDSAVYLCASSRRLAGGQGTQYFGPGTRLLVL.

V is TRBV7-2 and J is TRBJ2-3; 11 bases are a match to TRBD2. Germline assignment: CDR1 SGHTA and CDR2 FQGNSA. V dropped 5 bases and J dropped 6; count of bases not matched to a gene: 13. There are 17 residues in the CDR3. The CDR3 sequence is CASSPGTSGGWGDTQYF. The CDR3 coding sequence is TGTGCCAGCAGCCCTGGGACTAGCGGAGGGTGGGGGGATACGCAGTATTTT.

The rearrangement joins TRBV5-4 to TRBJ1-1, with D possibly TRBD1 on 6 matching bases. Trimming left V 0 bases short and J 2 bases short, with 8 bases between. This CDR3 has 14 amino acids. Germline loops: CDR1 SGHNT, CDR2 YYREEE (reference sequence). CDR3 region: CASSLGQANTEAFF. CDR3 in DNA: TGTGCCAGCAGCTTGGGACAGGCCAACACTGAAGCTTTCTTT.

This clone was detected a few times. The chain has TRBV28 and TRBJ1-5; D is unresolved. Germline loops: CDR1 MDHEN, CDR2 SYDVKM. This CDR3 spans 16 amino acids. V lost 3 bases to trimming and J lost 2 bases, with 14 bases between them. The DNA of the CDR3 is TGTGCCAGCAGTTTGTCTTCGCCCGGGGGCAATCAGCCCCAGCATTTT. Encoded protein: CASSLSSPGGNQPQHF.

V and J are TRBV11-2 and TRBJ2-7; TRBD1 might be the D (5 bases). Trimming took 7 bases from V and 5 from J, leaving 21 bases between them. Germline V CDR1 and CDR2: SGHAT, FQNNGV. The CDR3 consists of 15 residues. The CDR3 loop is CASTRTAGLVNEQYF. DNA of the CDR3: TGTGCCAGCACCAGAACGGCAGGGTTGGTCAACGAGCAGTACTTC.

The chain joins TRBV28 to TRBJ1-5, with TRBD1 as a possible D gene (6 bases). This CDR3 has 14 amino acids. V was shortened by 4 bases and J by 5 bases, with 12 bases between the two germline ends. Germline V gene lookup returns CDR1 MDHEN and CDR2 SYDVKM. CDR3 loop: CASSYPRGDQPQHF. The CDR3 DNA reads TGTGCCAGCAGTTACCCCAGGGGCGATCAGCCCCAGCATTTT.

The chain has TRBV30 and TRBJ1-2, with D possibly matching TRBD1 (5 bases). The germline V gene has CDR1 GTSNPN and CDR2 SVGIG (reference sequence). The CDR3 is 13 amino acids. Written as DNA, the CDR3 is TGTGCACAAGGACACGGGGGAAACTATGGCTACACCTTC. As protein: CAQGHGGNYGYTF.

The chain combines TRBV11-2 with TRBJ2-5; TRBD2 aligns across 9 bases. This CDR3 has 16 residues. Germline CDR1 reads SGHAT; CDR2 reads FQNNGV. The junction had 6 bases not matched to a gene; V was cut back by 1 base and J by 3 bases. The chain's CDR3 is CASSLGHRLAEETQYF. CDR3 sequence (DNA): TGTGCCAGCAGCTTAGGACATAGACTAGCGGAAGAGACCCAGTACTTC.

This rearrangement joins TRBV28 to TRBJ1-5, with D uncertain. This CDR3 has 16 amino acids. Between the trimmed V and J ends, which lost 2 bases and 1 base, there was a span of 12 bases. Germline CDR1 is MDHEN and CDR2 is SYDVKM. The CDR3 nucleotides read TGTGCCAGCAGTTTAAAGAGGGTGAGGAGCAATCAGCCCCAGCATTTT. This sequence encodes CASSLKRVRSNQPQHF.

The chain carries TRBV5-3 and TRBJ2-7; 7 nucleotides agree with TRBD1. TRBV5-3 is an ORF; its function is uncertain. The CDR3 runs to 17 residues. V lost 4 bases to trimming and J lost 2 bases; unmatched junction nucleotides: 15. The CDR3 protein is CARSKTDVTGTTYEQYF. CDR3 DNA sequence: TGTGCCAGAAGCAAGACAGACGTGACAGGGACAACCTACGAGCAGTACTTC.

This sequence joins TRBV7-2 and TRBJ2-7, with D possibly TRBD2 on 5 matching bases. The CDR3 runs to 15 residues. From germline, CDR1 is SGHTA and CDR2 FQGNSA. The V gene lost 5 bases and the J gene lost 2 bases, with 16 bases spanning the gap. CDR3 sequence (DNA): TGTGCCAGCAGCACCATGGCGGACTGGGCCTACGAGCAGTACTTC. Amino acid sequence: CASSTMADWAYEQYF.

This chain uses TRBV27 with TRBJ1-1, with a possible D match to TRBD1 (6 bases). V shed 3 bases and J shed 0 bases, with 17 bases lying between them. Germline V gene data show CDR1 as MNHEY and CDR2 as SMNVEV (reference sequence). CDR3 length: 17 amino acids. The CDR3 sequence is CASSFGAGGHMNTEAFF. The CDR3 DNA reads as TGTGCCAGCAGTTTCGGGGCTGGGGGCCATATGAACACTGAAGCTTTCTTT.

The chain carries TRBV2 and TRBJ2-1; maybe TRBD2 (6 bases). The V end was cut by 2 bases, the J end by 2 bases, with 7 bases between. CDR1 and CDR2 from the germline V gene are SNHLY and FYNNEI. The CDR3 contains 14 residues. The CDR3 reads CASSETGAYNEQFF. The DNA for the CDR3 is TGTGCCAGCAGTGAAACGGGGGCCTACAATGAGCAGTTCTTC.

This chain links TRBV6-2 or TRBV6-3 with TRBJ1-2; D not certain. The CDR3 has 17 residues. With 2 bases removed from V and 1 base from J, the gap between germline ends came to 17 bases. Per the germline V gene, CDR1 is MNHEY and CDR2 is SVGEGT. CDR3 bases: TGTGCCAGCAGTTACAGCGGCAGTAACCCGATTAACTATGGCTACACCTTC. Translation gives CASSYSGSNPINYGYTF.

The chain uses TRBV5-4 and TRBJ1-2; 9 positions match TRBD1. The germline gives CDR1 SGHNT, CDR2 YYREEE (reference sequence). The CDR3 length is 13 residues. After removal of 10 bases from V and 3 bases from J, the junction contained 7 bases not matched to a gene. CDR3 amino acids: CAGGGTGHYGYTF. The CDR3, as DNA: TGTGCCGGGGGGGGGACAGGGCACTATGGCTACACCTTC.

This chain joins TRBV28 and TRBJ1-1; D uncertain. The CDR3 has 12 amino acids. Germline CDR1 MDHEN, CDR2 SYDVKM. V lost 6 bases, J lost 1 base, and 6 bases lay in between. CDR3 DNA: TGTGCCAGCAGCGACTCGAACACTGAAGCTTTCTTT. Translating gives CASSDSNTEAFF.

V and J are TRBV7-9 and TRBJ1-1, with D perhaps matching TRBD1 (5 bases). Trimming stripped 3 bases from V and 4 bases from J, with 12 bases between. The CDR3 length is 14 residues. The germline V gene encodes CDR1 SEHNR and CDR2 FQNEAQ (reference sequence). The CDR3: CASSFTQGATEAFF. For the CDR3, the DNA is TGTGCCAGCAGCTTTACACAAGGGGCCACTGAAGCTTTCTTT.

The V gene is TRBV4-3, the J gene TRBJ1-1, with D hard to call. V dropped 0 bases and J dropped 3 bases, with 11 bases sitting between them. The germline V gene has CDR1 LGHNA and CDR2 YSLEER. The CDR3 is made up of 15 amino acids. The CDR3 region is CASSQEARGDTEAFF. For the CDR3, the DNA is TGCGCCAGCAGCCAAGAAGCCCGAGGTGACACTGAAGCTTTCTTT.

V gene TRBV27 combines with J gene TRBJ2-2; the match to TRBD1 covers 9 bases. The CDR3 spans 15 residues. Unmatched junction bases numbered 6, after V lost 2 bases and J lost 8 bases. Germline CDR1 and CDR2: MNHEY and SMNVEV (reference sequence). The CDR3 sequence: CASSLATGGMGELFF. The CDR3 bases are TGTGCCAGCAGTTTAGCGACAGGGGGAATGGGGGAGCTGTTTTTT.

This sequence joins TRBV24-1 and TRBJ2-1; 8 bases match TRBD2. CDR3 length: 16 amino acids. The germline CDR1 and CDR2 sequences are KGHDR and SFDVKD. The trim removed 4 bases at V and 7 bases at J, leaving 11 bases unmatched. As DNA, the CDR3 is TGTGCCACCAGTGACCTAGCGGGTGACGTTGATAATGAGCAGTTCTTC. Residues: CATSDLAGDVDNEQFF.

The CDR3 loop is CASSLRIAGPRYEQYF. The DNA of the CDR3 is TGTGCCAGCAGCTTACGGATAGCGGGGCCTCGTTACGAGCAGTACTTC. This chain joins TRBV7-2 and TRBJ2-7; 8 nucleotides line up with TRBD2. Germline trimming cut 2 bases from V and 4 bases from J; bases unmatched to any gene: 10. This CDR3 is 16 amino acids long. The germline V gene encodes CDR1 SGHTA and CDR2 FQGNSA.

The rearrangement links TRBV9 to TRBJ2-3, with 7 bases fitting TRBD2. After removal of 6 bases from V and 2 bases from J, the junction contained 15 bases not matched to a gene. The germline V gene encodes CDR1 SGDLS and CDR2 YYNGEE. This CDR3 contains 17 residues. CDR3 in amino acids: CASNLPGGTKITDTQYF. The CDR3 DNA follows: TGTGCCAGCAACCTGCCCGGGGGGACCAAGATCACAGATACGCAGTATTTT.

The chain uses TRBV28 and TRBJ1-4, with 8 bases aligning to TRBD1. The CDR3 is 15 residues long. V was clipped by 4 bases and J by 7 bases; unmatched bases: 8. Germline V gene sequence: CDR1 MDHEN, CDR2 SYDVKM. As DNA, the CDR3 is TGTGCCAGCAGTTACTCCGGACAGGGAGGTGAAAAACTGTTTTTT. Protein product: CASSYSGQGGEKLFF.